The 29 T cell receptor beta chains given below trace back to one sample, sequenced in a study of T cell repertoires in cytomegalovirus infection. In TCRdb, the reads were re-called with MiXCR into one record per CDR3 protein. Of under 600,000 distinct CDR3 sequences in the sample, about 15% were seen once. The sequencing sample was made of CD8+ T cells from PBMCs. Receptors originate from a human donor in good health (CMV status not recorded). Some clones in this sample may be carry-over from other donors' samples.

The CDR3 sequence: CSARALEFPDTQYF. CDR3 DNA sequence: TGCAGTGCTCGGGCACTAGAGTTTCCAGATACGCAGTATTTT. V and J are TRBV20-1 and TRBJ2-3, with D perhaps TRBD2 (5 bases). CDR3 length equals 14 residues. Germline V lookup: CDR1 DFQATT, CDR2 SNEGSKA (reference sequence). Trimming stripped 5 bases from V and 4 bases from J, with 16 bases between.

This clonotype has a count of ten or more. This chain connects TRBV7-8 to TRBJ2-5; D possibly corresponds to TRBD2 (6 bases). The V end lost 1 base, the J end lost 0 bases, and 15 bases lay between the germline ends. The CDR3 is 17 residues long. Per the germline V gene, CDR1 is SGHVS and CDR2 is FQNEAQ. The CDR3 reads CASSLEDTGGDQETQYF. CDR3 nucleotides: TGTGCCAGCAGCTTAGAAGACACAGGCGGGGACCAAGAGACCCAGTACTTC.

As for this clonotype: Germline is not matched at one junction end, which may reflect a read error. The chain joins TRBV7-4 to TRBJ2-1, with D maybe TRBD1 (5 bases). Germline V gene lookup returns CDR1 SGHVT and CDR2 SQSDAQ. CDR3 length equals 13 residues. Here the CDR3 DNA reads TGTGTCAGCAGCTTCTCAGGGAATAATGAGCAGTTCTTC. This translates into CVSSFSGNNEQFF.

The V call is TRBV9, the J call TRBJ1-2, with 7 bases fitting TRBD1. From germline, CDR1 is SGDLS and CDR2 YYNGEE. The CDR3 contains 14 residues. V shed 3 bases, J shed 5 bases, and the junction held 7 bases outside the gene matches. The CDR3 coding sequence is TGTGCCAGCAGCGCCCCGGACAGGCGGTATGGCTACACCTTC. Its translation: CASSAPDRRYGYTF.

The CDR3 DNA reads as TGTGCCAGCAGGGTAGGGTATGATGAGCAGTTCTTC. Its translation: CASRVGYDEQFF. The rearrangement joins TRBV12-3 or TRBV12-4 to TRBJ2-1; D gene unclear. The length of the CDR3 is 12 residues. V lost 6 bases, J lost 8 bases, and 11 bases lay in between.

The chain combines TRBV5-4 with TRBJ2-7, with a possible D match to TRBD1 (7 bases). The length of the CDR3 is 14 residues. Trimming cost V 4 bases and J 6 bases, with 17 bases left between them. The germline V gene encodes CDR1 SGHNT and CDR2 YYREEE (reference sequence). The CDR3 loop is CASSLYRGGREQYF. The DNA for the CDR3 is TGTGCCAGCAGCCTGTACAGGGGAGGTCGCGAGCAGTACTTC.

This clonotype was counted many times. The CDR3 bases are TGTGCCAGCAGCAGACAGGGGTTCACCGGGGAGCTGTTTTTT. Amino acids: CASSRQGFTGELFF. The genes are TRBV11-2 and TRBJ2-2, with 8 nucleotides matching TRBD1. CDR1 and CDR2 (germline): SGHAT, FQNNGV. The CDR3 has 14 amino acids. V lost 5 bases, J lost 4 bases, and 3 bases stayed unmatched. The full variable domain, with the rest looked up from reference TRBV11-2 and TRBJ2-2, is EAGVAQSPRYKIIEKRQSVAFWCNPISGHATLYWYQQILGQGPKLLIQFQNNGVVDDSQLPKDRFSAERLKGVDSTLKIQPAKLEDSAVYLCASSRQGFTGELFFGEGSRLTVL.

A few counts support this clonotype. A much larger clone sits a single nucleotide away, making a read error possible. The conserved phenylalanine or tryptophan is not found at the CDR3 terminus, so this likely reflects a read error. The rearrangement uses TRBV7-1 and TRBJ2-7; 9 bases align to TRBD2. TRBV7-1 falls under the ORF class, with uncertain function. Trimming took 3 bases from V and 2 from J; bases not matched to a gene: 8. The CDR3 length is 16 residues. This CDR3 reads CASSSPRAGGPYEQYL. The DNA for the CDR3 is TGTGCCAGCAGCTCTCCGAGGGCGGGGGGGCCCTACGAGCAGTACTTA.

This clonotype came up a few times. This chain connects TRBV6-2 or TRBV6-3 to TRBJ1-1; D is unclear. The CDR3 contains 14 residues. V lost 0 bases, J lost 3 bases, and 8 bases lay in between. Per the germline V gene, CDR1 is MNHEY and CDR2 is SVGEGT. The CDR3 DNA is TGTGCCAGCAGTTACTCCGAAGTATACACTGAAGCTTTCTTT. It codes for CASSYSEVYTEAFF.

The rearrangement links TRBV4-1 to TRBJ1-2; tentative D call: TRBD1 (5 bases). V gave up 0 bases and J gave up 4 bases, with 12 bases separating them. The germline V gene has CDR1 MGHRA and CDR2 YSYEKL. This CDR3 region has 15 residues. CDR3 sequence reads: CASSQDLPDTYGYTF. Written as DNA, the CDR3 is TGCGCCAGCAGCCAAGATCTGCCGGACACCTATGGCTACACCTTC.

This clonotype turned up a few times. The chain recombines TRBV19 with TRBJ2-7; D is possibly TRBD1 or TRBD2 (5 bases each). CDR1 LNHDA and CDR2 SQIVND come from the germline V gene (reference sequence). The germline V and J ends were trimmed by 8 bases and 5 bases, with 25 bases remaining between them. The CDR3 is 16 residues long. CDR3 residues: CASSLTSGTRRNEQYF. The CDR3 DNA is TGTGCCAGTTCACTTACATCCGGGACGAGGAGGAACGAGCAGTACTTC.

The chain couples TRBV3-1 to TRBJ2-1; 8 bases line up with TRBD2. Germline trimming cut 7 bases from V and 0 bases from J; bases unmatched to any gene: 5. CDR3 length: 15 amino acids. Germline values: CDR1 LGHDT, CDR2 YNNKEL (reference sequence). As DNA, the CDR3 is TGTGCCAGCATCGAAAGCGGGAGCTCCTACAATGAGCAGTTCTTC. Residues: CASIESGSSYNEQFF.

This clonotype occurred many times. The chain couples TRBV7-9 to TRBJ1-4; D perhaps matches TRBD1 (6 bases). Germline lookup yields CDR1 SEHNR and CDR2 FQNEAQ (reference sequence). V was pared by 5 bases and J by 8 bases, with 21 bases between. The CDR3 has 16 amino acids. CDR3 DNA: TGTGCCAGCAGCGCGCCCGTCTCAGGGGTTGGAGAAAAACTGTTTTTT. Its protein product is CASSAPVSGVGEKLFF.

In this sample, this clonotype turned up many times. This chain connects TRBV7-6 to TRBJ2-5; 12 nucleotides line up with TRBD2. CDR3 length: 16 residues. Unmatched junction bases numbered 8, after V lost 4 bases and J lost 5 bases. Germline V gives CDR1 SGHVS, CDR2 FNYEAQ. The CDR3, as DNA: TGTGCCAGCAGCTACCGGGGACTAGCGGGTGGGGAGACCCAGTACTTC. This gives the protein CASSYRGLAGGETQYF.

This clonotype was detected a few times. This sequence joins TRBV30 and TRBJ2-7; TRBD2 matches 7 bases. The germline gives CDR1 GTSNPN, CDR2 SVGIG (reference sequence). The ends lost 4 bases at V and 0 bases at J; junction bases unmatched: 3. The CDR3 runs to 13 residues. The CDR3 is CAWNPGGSYEQYF. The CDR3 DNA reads TGTGCCTGGAATCCGGGGGGCTCCTACGAGCAGTACTTC.

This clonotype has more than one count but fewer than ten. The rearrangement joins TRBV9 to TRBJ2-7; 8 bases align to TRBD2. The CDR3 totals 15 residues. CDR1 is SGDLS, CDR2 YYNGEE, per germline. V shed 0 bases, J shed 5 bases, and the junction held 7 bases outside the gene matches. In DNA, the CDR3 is TGTGCCAGCAGCGTAGGGAGCGGGAGTAAGGACGAGCAGTACTTC. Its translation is CASSVGSGSKDEQYF. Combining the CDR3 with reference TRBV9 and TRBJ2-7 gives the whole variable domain DSGVTQTPKHLITATGQRVTLRCSPRSGDLSVYWYQQSLDQGLQFLIQYYNGEERAKGNILERFSAQQFPDLHSELNLSSLELGDSALYFCASSVGSGSKDEQYFGPGTRLTVT.

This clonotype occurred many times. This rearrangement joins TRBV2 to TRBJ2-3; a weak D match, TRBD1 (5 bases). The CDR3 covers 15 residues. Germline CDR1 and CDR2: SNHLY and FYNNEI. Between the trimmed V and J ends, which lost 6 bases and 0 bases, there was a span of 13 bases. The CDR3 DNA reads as TGTGCCAGCAGCGCCGACAGTTTTAGCACAGATACGCAGTATTTT. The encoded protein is CASSADSFSTDTQYF.

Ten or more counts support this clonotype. The CDR3, as DNA: TGTGCCAGCAGTTTCCAAGTTAGCAATGAGCAGTTCTTC. Translating it yields CASSFQVSNEQFF. The chain has TRBV28 and TRBJ2-1; no clear D. Germline V gives CDR1 MDHEN, CDR2 SYDVKM. The length of the CDR3 is 13 residues. V dropped 3 bases and J dropped 6 bases, with 9 bases sitting between them.

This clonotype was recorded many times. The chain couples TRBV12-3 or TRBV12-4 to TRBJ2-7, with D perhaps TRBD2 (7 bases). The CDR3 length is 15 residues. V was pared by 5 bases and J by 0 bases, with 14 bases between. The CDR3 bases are TGTGCCAGCAGTGTTGGCGGGGGCCTCTCCTACGAGCAGTACTTC. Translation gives CASSVGGGLSYEQYF.

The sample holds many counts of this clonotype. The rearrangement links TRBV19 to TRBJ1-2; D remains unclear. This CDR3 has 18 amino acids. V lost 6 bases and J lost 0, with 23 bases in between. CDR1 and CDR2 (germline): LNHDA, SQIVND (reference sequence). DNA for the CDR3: TGTGCCAGTAGAGATGGTCGTCTAGGTTCAACGACTAACTATGGCTACACCTTC. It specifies CASRDGRLGSTTNYGYTF.

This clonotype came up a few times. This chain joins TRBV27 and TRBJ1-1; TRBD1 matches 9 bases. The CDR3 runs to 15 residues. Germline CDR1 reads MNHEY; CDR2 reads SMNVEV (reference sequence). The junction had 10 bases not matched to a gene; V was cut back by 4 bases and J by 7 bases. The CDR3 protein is CASSSPGQGFYEAFF. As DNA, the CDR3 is TGTGCCAGCAGTTCGCCGGGACAGGGATTTTATGAAGCTTTCTTT.

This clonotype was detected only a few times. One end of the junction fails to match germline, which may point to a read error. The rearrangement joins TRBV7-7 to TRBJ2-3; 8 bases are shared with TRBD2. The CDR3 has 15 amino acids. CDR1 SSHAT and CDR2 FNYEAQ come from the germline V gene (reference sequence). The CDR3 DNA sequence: TGTGCTAGCAGCTTCACAGCGGGAGCGGTAGATACGCAGTATTTT. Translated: CASSFTAGAVDTQYF. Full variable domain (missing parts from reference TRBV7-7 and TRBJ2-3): GAGVSQSPRYKVTKRGQDVTLRCDPISSHATLYWYQQALGQGPEFLTYFNYEAQPDKSGLPSDRFSAERPEGSISTLTIQRTEQRDSAMYRCASSFTAGAVDTQYFGPGTRLTVL.

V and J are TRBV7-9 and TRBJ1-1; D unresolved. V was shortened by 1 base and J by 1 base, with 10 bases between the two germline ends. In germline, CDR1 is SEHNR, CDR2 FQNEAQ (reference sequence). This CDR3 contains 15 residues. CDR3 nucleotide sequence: TGTGCCAGCAGCTTAGACCGCAATTGGAACACTGAAGCTTTCTTT. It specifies CASSLDRNWNTEAFF.

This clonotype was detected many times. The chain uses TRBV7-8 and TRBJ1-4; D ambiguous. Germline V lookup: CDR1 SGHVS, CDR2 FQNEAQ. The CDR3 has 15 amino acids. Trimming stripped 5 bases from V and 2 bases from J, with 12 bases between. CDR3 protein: CASSPYAGTNEKLFF. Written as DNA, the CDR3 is TGTGCCAGCAGCCCCTATGCGGGGACTAATGAAAAACTGTTTTTT. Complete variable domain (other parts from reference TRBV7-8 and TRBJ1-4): GAGVSQSPRYKVAKRGQDVALRCDPISGHVSLFWYQQALGQGPEFLTYFQNEAQLDKSGLPSDRFFAERPEGSVSTLKIQRTQQEDSAVYLCASSPYAGTNEKLFFGSGTQLSVL.

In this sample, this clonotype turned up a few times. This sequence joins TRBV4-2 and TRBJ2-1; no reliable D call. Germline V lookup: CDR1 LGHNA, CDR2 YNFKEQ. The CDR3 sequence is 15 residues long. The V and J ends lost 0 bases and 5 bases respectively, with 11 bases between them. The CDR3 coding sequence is TGTGCCAGCAGCCAAGAGGTCACCTCTCACAATGAGCAGTTCTTC. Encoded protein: CASSQEVTSHNEQFF.

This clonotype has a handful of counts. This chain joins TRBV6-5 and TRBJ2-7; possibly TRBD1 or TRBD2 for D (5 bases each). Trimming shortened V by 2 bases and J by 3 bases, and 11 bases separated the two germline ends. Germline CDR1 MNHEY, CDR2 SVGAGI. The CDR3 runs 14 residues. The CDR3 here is CASSYEGEFYEQYF. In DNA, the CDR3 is TGTGCCAGCAGTTACGAAGGGGAGTTCTACGAGCAGTACTTC.

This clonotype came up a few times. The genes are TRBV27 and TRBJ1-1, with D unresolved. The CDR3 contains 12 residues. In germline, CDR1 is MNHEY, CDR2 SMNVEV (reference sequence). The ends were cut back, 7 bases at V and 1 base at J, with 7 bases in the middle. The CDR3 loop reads CASKGQNTEAFF. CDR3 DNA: TGTGCCAGCAAAGGGCAGAACACTGAAGCTTTCTTT.

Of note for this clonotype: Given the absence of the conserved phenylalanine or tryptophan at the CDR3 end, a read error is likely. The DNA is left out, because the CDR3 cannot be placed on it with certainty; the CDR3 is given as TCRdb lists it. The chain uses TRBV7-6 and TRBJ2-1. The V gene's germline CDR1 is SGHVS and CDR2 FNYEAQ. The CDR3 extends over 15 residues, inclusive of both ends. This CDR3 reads CASSRSGSSYNEQLL.

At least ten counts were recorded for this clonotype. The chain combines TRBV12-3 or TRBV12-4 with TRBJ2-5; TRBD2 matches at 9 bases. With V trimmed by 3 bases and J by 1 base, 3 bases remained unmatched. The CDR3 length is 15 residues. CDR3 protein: CASSFLLAGQETQYF. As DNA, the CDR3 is TGTGCCAGCAGTTTTTTACTAGCGGGCCAAGAGACCCAGTACTTC.